These 11 T cell receptor beta chains were sequenced from one sample in a study of blood T cell repertoires in COVID-19. Sequencing was performed with immunoSEQ multiplex PCR; in TCRdb, only in-frame clones are kept and a portion is missing. The sample records roughly 300,000 clones, roughly 93% being singletons. Sequencing was done on a sample of PBMCs or T cells enriched from blood (not recorded which). These receptors were collected from a woman in her thirties or forties with acute COVID-19.

This chain uses TRBV30 with TRBJ1-4; D possibly corresponds to TRBD1 (6 bases). The CDR3 extends over 15 amino acids. From germline, CDR1 is GTSNPN and CDR2 SVGIG (reference sequence). V shed 0 bases and J shed 0 bases, with 8 bases lying between them. The CDR3 region has the DNA TGTGCCTGGAGTGTACGGACAGCAACTAATGAAAAACTGTTTTTT. It codes for CAWSVRTATNEKLFF.

The chain recombines TRBV11-3 with TRBJ1-1; 9 nucleotides align to TRBD1. Germline V lookup: CDR1 SGHNT, CDR2 YENEEA. V dropped 4 bases and J dropped 7; count of bases not matched to a gene: 10. The CDR3 is 15 amino acids. CDR3 sequence reads: CASSYTGQGPFEAFF. The CDR3 coding sequence is TGTGCCAGCAGCTACACGGGACAGGGACCGTTTGAAGCTTTCTTT.

The rearrangement joins TRBV19 to TRBJ1-5; possible D gene TRBD1, 6 bases. The V end was cut by 5 bases, the J end by 0 bases, with 14 bases between. The length of the CDR3 is 16 residues. From germline, CDR1 is LNHDA and CDR2 SQIVND (reference sequence). The CDR3 here is CASSARGSSSNQPQHF. DNA of the CDR3: TGTGCCAGTAGTGCCAGGGGAAGTAGTAGCAATCAGCCCCAGCATTTT.

V gene TRBV7-9 combines with J gene TRBJ2-1; no clear D gene. Germline CDR1 and CDR2: SEHNR and FQNEAQ (reference sequence). The CDR3 runs 11 residues. With 5 bases removed from V and 9 bases from J, the gap between germline ends came to 8 bases. DNA for the CDR3: TGTGCCAGCAGCGCCAGTGGTGAGCAGTTCTTC. Translation gives CASSASGEQFF.

The J gene is TRBJ2-1, the V gene TRBV2, with TRBD2 matching over 15 bases. V gave up 4 bases and J gave up 9 bases; unmatched junction bases: 4. In germline, CDR1 is SNHLY, CDR2 FYNNEI. This CDR3 is 15 amino acids long. Here the CDR3 DNA reads TGTGCCAGCAGTGGGACTAGCGGGAGGGCCGGTGAGCAGTTCTTC. Its translation: CASSGTSGRAGEQFF.

The chain combines TRBV30 with TRBJ1-2; D unresolved. CDR3 size: 12 residues. Germline loops: CDR1 GTSNPN, CDR2 SVGIG (reference sequence). V lost 4 bases, J lost 9 bases, and 15 bases lay in between. Here the CDR3 DNA reads TGTGCCTGGAAAACGCGGGGTTTGAGCTACACCTTC. It translates to CAWKTRGLSYTF.

The rearrangement uses TRBV6-5 and TRBJ2-7; 7 bases fit TRBD1. CDR3 size: 14 residues. The germline gives CDR1 MNHEY, CDR2 SVGAGI. Trimming at V came to 4 bases and at J to 1 base, leaving 4 bases not matched to a gene. The CDR3 protein is CASSLSTGSYEQYF. CDR3 sequence (DNA): TGTGCCAGCAGTTTATCGACAGGGTCCTACGAGCAGTACTTC.

The chain couples TRBV27 to TRBJ1-4, with D possibly being TRBD1 (6 bases). Per germline, CDR1 MNHEY and CDR2 SMNVEV (reference sequence). Trimming took 5 bases from V and 0 from J, leaving 10 bases between them. CDR3 size: 15 residues. CDR3 bases: TGTGCCAGCAGTATGCGGACAGCAACTAATGAAAAACTGTTTTTT. This sequence encodes CASSMRTATNEKLFF.

V gene TRBV27 combines with J gene TRBJ1-2, with 7 bases aligning to TRBD1. Unmatched junction bases numbered 17, after V lost 5 bases and J lost 2 bases. The CDR3 has 18 residues. CDR1 is MNHEY, CDR2 SMNVEV, per germline (reference sequence). CDR3: CASSALRDRFSRNYGYTF. The CDR3 DNA reads as TGTGCCAGCAGTGCTCTCCGGGACAGATTTTCCCGGAACTATGGCTACACCTTC.

V and J are TRBV7-9 and TRBJ1-2, with unresolved D. Germline lookup yields CDR1 SEHNR and CDR2 FQNEAQ (reference sequence). There are 13 residues in the CDR3. Trimming stripped 0 bases from V and 8 bases from J, with 10 bases between. The CDR3 here is CASSLATMRGYTF. CDR3 coding DNA: TGTGCCAGCAGCTTAGCTACTATGAGAGGCTACACCTTC.

The V gene is TRBV5-6, the J gene TRBJ2-7; TRBD2 might be the D (6 bases). Germline V gene lookup returns CDR1 SGHDT and CDR2 YYEEEE. Trimming stripped 7 bases from V and 2 bases from J, with 10 bases between. The CDR3 has 12 residues. The CDR3 loop reads CASSRLAYEQYF. The CDR3, as DNA: TGTGCCAGCTCCAGACTAGCCTACGAGCAGTACTTC.